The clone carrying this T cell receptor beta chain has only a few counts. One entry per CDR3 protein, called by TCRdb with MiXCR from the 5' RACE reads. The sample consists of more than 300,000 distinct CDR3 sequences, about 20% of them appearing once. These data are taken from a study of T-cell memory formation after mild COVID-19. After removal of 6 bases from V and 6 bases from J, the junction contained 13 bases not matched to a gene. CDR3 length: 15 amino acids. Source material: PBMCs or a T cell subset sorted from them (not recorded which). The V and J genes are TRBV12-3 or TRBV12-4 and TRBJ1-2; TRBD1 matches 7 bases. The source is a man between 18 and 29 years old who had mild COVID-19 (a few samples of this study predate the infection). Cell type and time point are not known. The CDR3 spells CASSLHTGVPHGYTF. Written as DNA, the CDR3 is TGTGCCAGCAGCCTCCACACAGGGGTTCCCCATGGCTACACCTTC.